The rows below give T cell receptor beta chains drawn from one sample of a study of identical twins. TCRdb independently ran MiXCR on the 5' RACE reads; one entry per CDR3 protein. The sample shows hundreds of thousands of distinct CDR3 sequences, 20% to 25% of them seen only once. These data are also associated with another study on T cells expressing NK-cell markers.

Sequencing was done on a sample of PBMCs. Receptors originate from a young woman in good health. Both conserved end residues are part of each CDR3. Fields, in order: J gene, D gene, V gene, clone size, CDR3 protein, CDR3 DNA. A D gene is named only where the DNA matches it firmly. Some rows have no size entry. The others give once, few or many, or a class for an expanded clone.

j_call: TRBJ2-7
d_call: .
v_call: TRBV27
clone_size: .
cdr3_aa: CASSSNGPTYEQYF
cdr3_nt: TGTGCCAGCAGTTCAAACGGACCTACCTACGAGCAGTACTTC

j_call: TRBJ1-5
d_call: .
v_call: TRBV20-1
clone_size: .
cdr3_aa: CSAKDGLLNQPQHF
cdr3_nt: TGCAGTGCAAAGGACGGACTCCTCAATCAGCCCCAGCATTTT

j_call: TRBJ2-5
d_call: TRBD1
v_call: TRBV20-1
clone_size: .
cdr3_aa: CSARDRVRGETQYF
cdr3_nt: TGCAGTGCTAGAGATCGGGTCAGGGGGGAGACCCAGTACTTC

j_call: TRBJ1-2
d_call: .
v_call: TRBV12-3/TRBV12-4
clone_size: few
cdr3_aa: CASSQSTGGGSF
cdr3_nt: TGTGCCAGCAGTCAATCAACCGGGGGAGGAAGCTTC

j_call: TRBJ2-1
d_call: .
v_call: TRBV20-1
clone_size: few
cdr3_aa: CSARISTPEQFF
cdr3_nt: TGCAGTGCTAGAATCAGCACACCCGAGCAGTTCTTC

j_call: TRBJ2-7
d_call: TRBD2
v_call: TRBV6-1
clone_size: .
cdr3_aa: CASRIAGGYEQYF
cdr3_nt: TGTGCCAGCAGAATAGCGGGGGGATACGAGCAGTACTTC

j_call: TRBJ2-1
d_call: TRBD2
v_call: TRBV10-3
clone_size: .
cdr3_aa: CAITRTSGGALESYNEQFF
cdr3_nt: TGTGCCATCACCCGGACTAGCGGGGGGGCCCTAGAGTCCTACAATGAGCAGTTCTTC

j_call: TRBJ2-1
d_call: TRBD2
v_call: TRBV20-1
clone_size: .
cdr3_aa: CSASIRVSSGVVNEQFF
cdr3_nt: TGCAGTGCTAGTATACGGGTGTCTAGCGGGGTAGTAAATGAGCAGTTCTTC

j_call: TRBJ2-7
d_call: TRBD2
v_call: TRBV7-2
clone_size: .
cdr3_aa: CASSSTTSGGEQYF
cdr3_nt: TGTGCCAGCAGCTCGACGACTAGCGGAGGCGAGCAGTACTTC

j_call: TRBJ2-3
d_call: TRBD2
v_call: TRBV27
clone_size: .
cdr3_aa: CASNRLAGTTDTQYF
cdr3_nt: TGTGCCAGCAATCGACTAGCGGGAACAACAGATACGCAGTATTTT

j_call: TRBJ2-7
d_call: .
v_call: TRBV6-2/TRBV6-3
clone_size: .
cdr3_aa: CASTSVPSTTNPSYEQYF
cdr3_nt: TGTGCCAGCACCTCGGTGCCATCGACTACAAACCCCTCCTACGAGCAGTACTTC

j_call: TRBJ2-3
d_call: TRBD2
v_call: TRBV5-1
clone_size: few
cdr3_aa: CASSFVASGAIDTQYF
cdr3_nt: TGCGCCAGCAGCTTTGTGGCTAGCGGGGCTATAGATACGCAGTATTTT

j_call: TRBJ2-1
d_call: .
v_call: TRBV2
clone_size: few
cdr3_aa: CASPGNEQFF
cdr3_nt: TGTGCCAGTCCGGGCAATGAGCAGTTCTTC

j_call: TRBJ2-5
d_call: TRBD1
v_call: TRBV12-3/TRBV12-4
clone_size: few
cdr3_aa: CASSQGAPQETQYF
cdr3_nt: TGTGCCAGCAGTCAGGGGGCCCCTCAAGAGACCCAGTACTTC

j_call: TRBJ2-7
d_call: TRBD1
v_call: TRBV5-1
clone_size: .
cdr3_aa: CASRSTGLDEQYF
cdr3_nt: TGCGCCAGCAGGTCGACAGGGCTCGACGAGCAGTACTTC

j_call: TRBJ2-5
d_call: TRBD2
v_call: TRBV5-5
clone_size: few
cdr3_aa: CASSATEGGRLKETQYF
cdr3_nt: TGTGCCAGCAGCGCGACGGAGGGCGGGAGGCTAAAAGAGACCCAGTACTTC

j_call: TRBJ2-2
d_call: TRBD2
v_call: TRBV12-3/TRBV12-4
clone_size: few
cdr3_aa: CASSNTLAGWTGELFF
cdr3_nt: TGTGCCAGCAGCAACACACTAGCGGGATGGACCGGGGAGCTGTTTTTT

j_call: TRBJ2-2
d_call: TRBD2
v_call: TRBV6-5
clone_size: .
cdr3_aa: CASTLAGVGTGELFF
cdr3_nt: TGTGCCAGCACTTTAGCGGGAGTCGGCACCGGGGAGCTGTTTTTT

j_call: TRBJ1-2
d_call: TRBD1
v_call: TRBV7-9
clone_size: many
cdr3_aa: CASSIATGGDYGYTF
cdr3_nt: TGTGCCAGCAGCATAGCGACAGGGGGTGACTATGGCTACACCTTC

j_call: TRBJ2-7
d_call: .
v_call: TRBV20-1
clone_size: .
cdr3_aa: CSAAFNEQYF
cdr3_nt: TGCAGTGCCGCCTTTAATGAGCAGTACTTC

j_call: TRBJ2-2
d_call: .
v_call: TRBV5-5
clone_size: few
cdr3_aa: CASSLARRGDYPGELFF
cdr3_nt: TGTGCCAGCAGCTTGGCTCGCAGGGGTGATTATCCCGGGGAGCTGTTTTTT

j_call: TRBJ2-3
d_call: .
v_call: TRBV4-2
clone_size: .
cdr3_aa: CASSQSGTDTQYF
cdr3_nt: TGTGCCAGCAGCCAATCCGGCACAGATACGCAGTATTTT

j_call: TRBJ2-5
d_call: .
v_call: TRBV6-5
clone_size: few
cdr3_aa: CASSYSPAQETQYF
cdr3_nt: TGTGCCAGCAGTTATTCCCCAGCCCAAGAGACCCAGTACTTC

j_call: TRBJ2-7
d_call: TRBD1
v_call: TRBV18
clone_size: .
cdr3_aa: CASSPGTGYYEQYF
cdr3_nt: TGTGCCAGCTCACCCGGGACAGGCTACTACGAGCAGTACTTC

j_call: TRBJ2-5
d_call: .
v_call: TRBV5-1
clone_size: few
cdr3_aa: CASSLDRMGETQYF
cdr3_nt: TGCGCCAGCAGCTTGGACAGGATGGGGGAGACCCAGTACTTC

j_call: TRBJ1-5
d_call: .
v_call: TRBV5-1
clone_size: .
cdr3_aa: CASSLDRAANQPQHF
cdr3_nt: TGCGCCAGCAGCTTGGACAGGGCGGCCAATCAGCCCCAGCATTTT

j_call: TRBJ2-1
d_call: TRBD2
v_call: TRBV6-2/TRBV6-3
clone_size: many
cdr3_aa: CASTGTSGPSYNEQFF
cdr3_nt: TGTGCCAGCACCGGGACTAGCGGACCCTCCTACAATGAGCAGTTCTTC

j_call: TRBJ2-7
d_call: .
v_call: TRBV20-1
clone_size: .
cdr3_aa: CSARDPGITTYEQYF
cdr3_nt: TGCAGTGCTAGAGATCCGGGGATAACGACCTACGAGCAGTACTTC

j_call: TRBJ2-2
d_call: .
v_call: TRBV4-3
clone_size: .
cdr3_aa: CASEGRGELFF
cdr3_nt: TGCGCCAGCGAGGGTCGGGGGGAGCTGTTTTTT

j_call: TRBJ1-1
d_call: .
v_call: TRBV10-3
clone_size: .
cdr3_aa: CAISSSGVGTEAFF
cdr3_nt: TGTGCCATCAGTTCCTCAGGGGTAGGAACTGAAGCTTTCTTT

j_call: TRBJ2-7
d_call: .
v_call: TRBV12-3/TRBV12-4
clone_size: .
cdr3_aa: CASSFAGLNYEQYF
cdr3_nt: TGTGCCAGCAGTTTTGCAGGTTTAAACTACGAGCAGTACTTC

j_call: TRBJ1-6
d_call: .
v_call: TRBV15
clone_size: .
cdr3_aa: CATSRGGVTNSPLHF
cdr3_nt: TGTGCCACCAGCAGAGGGGGAGTTACTAATTCACCCCTCCACTTT

j_call: TRBJ2-1
d_call: .
v_call: TRBV29-1
clone_size: .
cdr3_aa: CSAARQGGNNEQFF
cdr3_nt: TGCAGCGCCGCTCGACAGGGCGGGAACAATGAGCAGTTCTTC